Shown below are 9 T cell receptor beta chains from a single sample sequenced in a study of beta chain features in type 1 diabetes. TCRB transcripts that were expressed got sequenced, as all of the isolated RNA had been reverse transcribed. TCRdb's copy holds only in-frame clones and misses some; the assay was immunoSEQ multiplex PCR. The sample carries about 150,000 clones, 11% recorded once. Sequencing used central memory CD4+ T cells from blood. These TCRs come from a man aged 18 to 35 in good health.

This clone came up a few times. CDR3 coding DNA: TGTGCCAGCAGTGGTCCCCATCCCACAGATACGCAGTATTTT. Its protein product is CASSGPHPTDTQYF. The V call is TRBV25-1, the J call TRBJ2-3, with D hard to call. This CDR3 has 14 amino acids. V lost 4 bases to trimming and J lost 2 bases, with 10 bases between them. Germline V gene lookup returns CDR1 MGHDK and CDR2 SYGVNS.

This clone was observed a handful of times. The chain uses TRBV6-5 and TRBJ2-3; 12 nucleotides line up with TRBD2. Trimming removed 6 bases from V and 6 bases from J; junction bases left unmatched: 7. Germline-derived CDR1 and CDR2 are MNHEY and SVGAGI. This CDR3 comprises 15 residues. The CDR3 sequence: CASRRLAGDYDTQYF. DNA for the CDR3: TGTGCCAGCAGGCGACTAGCGGGGGATTATGATACGCAGTATTTT.

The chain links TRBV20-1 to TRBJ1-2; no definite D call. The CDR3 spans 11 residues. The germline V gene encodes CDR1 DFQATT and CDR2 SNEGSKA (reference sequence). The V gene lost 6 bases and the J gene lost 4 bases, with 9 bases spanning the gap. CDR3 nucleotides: TGCAGTGCGGAGGGAACCTATGGCTACACCTTC. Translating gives CSAEGTYGYTF.

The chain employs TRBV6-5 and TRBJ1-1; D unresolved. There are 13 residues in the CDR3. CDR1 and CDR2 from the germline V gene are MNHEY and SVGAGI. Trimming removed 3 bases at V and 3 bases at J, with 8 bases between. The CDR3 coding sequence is TGTGCCAGCAGTTATAGAACAGACACTGAAGCTTTCTTT. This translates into CASSYRTDTEAFF.

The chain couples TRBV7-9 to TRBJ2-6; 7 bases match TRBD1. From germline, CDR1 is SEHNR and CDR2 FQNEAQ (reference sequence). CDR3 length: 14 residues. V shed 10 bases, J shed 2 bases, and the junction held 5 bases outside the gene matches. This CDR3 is CANRQGPGANVLTF. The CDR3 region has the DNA TGTGCCAACCGACAGGGCCCTGGGGCCAACGTCCTGACTTTC. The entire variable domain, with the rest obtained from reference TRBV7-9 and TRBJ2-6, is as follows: DTGVSQNPRHKITKRGQNVTFRCDPISEHNRLYWYRQTLGQGPEFLTYFQNEAQLEKSRLLSDRFSAERPKGSFSTLEIQRTEQGDSAMYLCANRQGPGANVLTFGAGSRLTVL.

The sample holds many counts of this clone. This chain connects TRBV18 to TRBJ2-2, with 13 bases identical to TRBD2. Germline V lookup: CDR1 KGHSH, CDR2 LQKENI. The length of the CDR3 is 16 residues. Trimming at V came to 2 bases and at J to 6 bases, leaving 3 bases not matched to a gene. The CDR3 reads CASSPRTSGSPGELFF. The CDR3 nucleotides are TGTGCCAGCTCACCAAGGACTAGCGGGAGTCCCGGGGAGCTGTTTTTT.

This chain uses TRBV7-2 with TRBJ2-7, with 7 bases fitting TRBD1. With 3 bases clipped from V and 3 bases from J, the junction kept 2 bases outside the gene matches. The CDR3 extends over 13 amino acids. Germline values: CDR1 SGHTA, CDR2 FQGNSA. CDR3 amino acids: CASSFSGGYEQYF. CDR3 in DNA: TGTGCCAGCAGCTTTTCAGGGGGCTACGAGCAGTACTTC.

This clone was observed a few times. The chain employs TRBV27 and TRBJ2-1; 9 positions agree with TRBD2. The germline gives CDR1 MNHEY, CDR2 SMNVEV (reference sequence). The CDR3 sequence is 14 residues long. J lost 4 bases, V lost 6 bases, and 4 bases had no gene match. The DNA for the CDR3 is TGTGCCAGCAGCTCTAGCGGGGTGTACAATGAGCAGTTCTTC. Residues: CASSSSGVYNEQFF.

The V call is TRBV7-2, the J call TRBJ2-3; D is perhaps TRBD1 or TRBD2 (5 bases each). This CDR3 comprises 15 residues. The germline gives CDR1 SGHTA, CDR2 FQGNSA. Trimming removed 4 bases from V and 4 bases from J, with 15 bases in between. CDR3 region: CASSWGLEVADTQYF. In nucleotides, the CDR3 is TGTGCCAGCAGCTGGGGGTTAGAGGTGGCAGATACGCAGTATTTT.